This T cell receptor beta chain was sequenced in a study of T-cell reconstitution after alpha-beta-depleted transplantation in children (dated by TCRdb to about 2016). For the wider study: T-cell immune reconstitution after TCRalphabeta/CD19-depleted allogeneic hematopoietic cell transplantation in children was quantitatively tracked in the study by means of TCR repertoire profiling.

This clonotype was observed many times. Its antigen is still unknown. No much larger clonotype is one base removed from it; base qualities were not supplied. The library was generated by PCR. The data were produced on an Illumina HiSeq 2500. TCR library preparation used molecular barcoding, with unique molecular identifiers applied to normalize quantification of the TCRbeta repertoire. TCRdb trimmed the raw reads at Q25, called clones with MiXCR and kept productive beta chains. Merged by CDR3 protein, the rows form single entries marked with the most common genes and DNA. Within this sample are around 380,000 distinct CDR3 sequences, with 11% of them counted one time only. The top ten clonotypes cover approximately 5% of the sample. The CDR3 holds 15 amino acids from the cysteine to the valine. Only CDR3 DNA is held: 45 bases, read in frame from base 1. The V and J ends are trimmed by 4 bases and 1 base, leaving 14 bases between them. Based on the germline V gene, the CDR1 and CDR2 sequences are MNHNS and SASEGT.

The sequence links TRBV6-1 to TRBJ2-7, and perhaps TRBD2 as D gene, on 6 matching bases. The sample was PBMCs from the stem cell graft donor, taken from the stem cell graft. The TCR was taken from a human donor who donated a stem cell graft to a child with acute myeloid leukemia. The DNA is as follows: TGTGCCAGCAGTGTCGGGACTCTTAAATCCTACGAGCAGTACGTC. Its product reads: CASSVGTLKSYEQYV.